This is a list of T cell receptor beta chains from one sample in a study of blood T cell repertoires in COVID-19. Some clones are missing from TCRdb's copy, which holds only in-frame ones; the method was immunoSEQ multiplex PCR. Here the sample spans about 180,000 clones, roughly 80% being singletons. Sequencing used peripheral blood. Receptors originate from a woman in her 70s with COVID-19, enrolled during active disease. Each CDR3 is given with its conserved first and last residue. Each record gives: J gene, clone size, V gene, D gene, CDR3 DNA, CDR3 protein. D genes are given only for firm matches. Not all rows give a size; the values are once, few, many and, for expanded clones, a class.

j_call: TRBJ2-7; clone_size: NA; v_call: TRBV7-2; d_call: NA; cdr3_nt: TGTGCCAGCAGCTTATTAAGCGAGGGCGAGCAGTACTTC; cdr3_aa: CASSLLSEGEQYF
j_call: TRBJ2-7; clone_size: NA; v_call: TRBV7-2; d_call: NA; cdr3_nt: TGTGCCAGCAGCTTGTCAGGAACTAGCAAGTACTTC; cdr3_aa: CASSLSGTSKYF
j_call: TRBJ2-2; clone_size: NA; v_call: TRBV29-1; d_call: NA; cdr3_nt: TGCAGCGCATACAGGTCCACCGGGGAGCTGTTTTTT; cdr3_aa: CSAYRSTGELFF
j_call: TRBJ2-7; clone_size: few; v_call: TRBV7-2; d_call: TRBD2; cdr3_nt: TGTGCCAGCAGCTTAGGGACTAGCGTACCCTACGAGCAGTACTTC; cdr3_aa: CASSLGTSVPYEQYF
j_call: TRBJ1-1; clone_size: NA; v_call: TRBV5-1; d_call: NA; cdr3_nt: TGCGCCAGCAGCTTTTCCCCAGGACAGTCGAACACTGAAGCTTTCTTT; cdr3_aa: CASSFSPGQSNTEAFF
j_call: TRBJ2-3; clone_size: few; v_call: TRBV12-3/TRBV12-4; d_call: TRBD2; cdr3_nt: TGTGCCAGCAGTTTGGGGGGACTAGCGGGAGGGGATTTT; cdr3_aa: CASSLGGLAGGDF
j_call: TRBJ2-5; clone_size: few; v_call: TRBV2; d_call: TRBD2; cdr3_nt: TGTGCCAGCACCATAGCGGGAGTACAAGAGACCCAGTACTTC; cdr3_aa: CASTIAGVQETQYF
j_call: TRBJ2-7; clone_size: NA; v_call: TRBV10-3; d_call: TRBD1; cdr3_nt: TGTGCCATCAGTGAGAGGGGACAGATCTACGAGCAGTACTTC; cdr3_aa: CAISERGQIYEQYF
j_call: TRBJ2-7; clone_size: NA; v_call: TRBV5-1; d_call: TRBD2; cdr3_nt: TGCGCCAGCAGCTTGGGGTATAGCGGGTTGACCTACGAGCAGTACTTC; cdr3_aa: CASSLGYSGLTYEQYF
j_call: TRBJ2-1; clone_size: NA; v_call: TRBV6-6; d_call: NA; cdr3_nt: TGTGCCAGCAGTTACCTACCTAGTGAGAAGAATGAGCAGTTCTTC; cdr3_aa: CASSYLPSEKNEQFF
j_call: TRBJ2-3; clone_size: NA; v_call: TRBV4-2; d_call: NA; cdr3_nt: TGTGCCAGCAGCTTCGAAGGGAAGGGGGTGGATACGCAGTATTTT; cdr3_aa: CASSFEGKGVDTQYF
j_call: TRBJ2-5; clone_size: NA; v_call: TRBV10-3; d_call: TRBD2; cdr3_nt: TGTGCCATCAGAGGAGCGGGAACAGGAGAGACCCAGTACTTC; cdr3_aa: CAIRGAGTGETQYF
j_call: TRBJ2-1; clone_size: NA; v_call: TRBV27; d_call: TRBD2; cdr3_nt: TGTGCCAGCAGTTTATCCCTTCTAGCGGCGTACAATGAGCAGTTCTTC; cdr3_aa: CASSLSLLAAYNEQFF
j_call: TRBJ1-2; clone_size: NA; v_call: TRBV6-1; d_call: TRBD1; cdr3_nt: TGTGCCAGCAGTGATCGGGACAGGGGGCAGGGAGGCTACACCTTC; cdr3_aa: CASSDRDRGQGGYTF
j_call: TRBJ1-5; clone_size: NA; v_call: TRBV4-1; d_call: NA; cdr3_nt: TGCGCCAGCAGCCAAGATCGGCAGGGGAATCAGCCCCAGCATTTT; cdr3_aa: CASSQDRQGNQPQHF
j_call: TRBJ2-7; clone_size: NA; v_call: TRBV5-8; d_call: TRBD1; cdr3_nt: TGTGCCAGCAGCTTGGGGACAGGGGGCTTAGGGCACTCCTACGAGCAGTACTTC; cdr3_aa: CASSLGTGGLGHSYEQYF
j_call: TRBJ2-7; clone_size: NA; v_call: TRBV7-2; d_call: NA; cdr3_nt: TGTGCCAGCAGCTTACGGTCGTGGGGCGGATACGAGCAGTACTTC; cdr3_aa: CASSLRSWGGYEQYF
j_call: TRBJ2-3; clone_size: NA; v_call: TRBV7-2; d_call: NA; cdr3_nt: TGTGCCAGCAGCTTAGATTCGGGAGAGGCAGATACGCAGTATTTT; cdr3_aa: CASSLDSGEADTQYF
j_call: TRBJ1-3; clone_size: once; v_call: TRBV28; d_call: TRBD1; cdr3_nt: TGTGCCAGCAGTCCGACGGGACAGCTCATAGGAAACACCATATATTTT; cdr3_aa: CASSPTGQLIGNTIYF